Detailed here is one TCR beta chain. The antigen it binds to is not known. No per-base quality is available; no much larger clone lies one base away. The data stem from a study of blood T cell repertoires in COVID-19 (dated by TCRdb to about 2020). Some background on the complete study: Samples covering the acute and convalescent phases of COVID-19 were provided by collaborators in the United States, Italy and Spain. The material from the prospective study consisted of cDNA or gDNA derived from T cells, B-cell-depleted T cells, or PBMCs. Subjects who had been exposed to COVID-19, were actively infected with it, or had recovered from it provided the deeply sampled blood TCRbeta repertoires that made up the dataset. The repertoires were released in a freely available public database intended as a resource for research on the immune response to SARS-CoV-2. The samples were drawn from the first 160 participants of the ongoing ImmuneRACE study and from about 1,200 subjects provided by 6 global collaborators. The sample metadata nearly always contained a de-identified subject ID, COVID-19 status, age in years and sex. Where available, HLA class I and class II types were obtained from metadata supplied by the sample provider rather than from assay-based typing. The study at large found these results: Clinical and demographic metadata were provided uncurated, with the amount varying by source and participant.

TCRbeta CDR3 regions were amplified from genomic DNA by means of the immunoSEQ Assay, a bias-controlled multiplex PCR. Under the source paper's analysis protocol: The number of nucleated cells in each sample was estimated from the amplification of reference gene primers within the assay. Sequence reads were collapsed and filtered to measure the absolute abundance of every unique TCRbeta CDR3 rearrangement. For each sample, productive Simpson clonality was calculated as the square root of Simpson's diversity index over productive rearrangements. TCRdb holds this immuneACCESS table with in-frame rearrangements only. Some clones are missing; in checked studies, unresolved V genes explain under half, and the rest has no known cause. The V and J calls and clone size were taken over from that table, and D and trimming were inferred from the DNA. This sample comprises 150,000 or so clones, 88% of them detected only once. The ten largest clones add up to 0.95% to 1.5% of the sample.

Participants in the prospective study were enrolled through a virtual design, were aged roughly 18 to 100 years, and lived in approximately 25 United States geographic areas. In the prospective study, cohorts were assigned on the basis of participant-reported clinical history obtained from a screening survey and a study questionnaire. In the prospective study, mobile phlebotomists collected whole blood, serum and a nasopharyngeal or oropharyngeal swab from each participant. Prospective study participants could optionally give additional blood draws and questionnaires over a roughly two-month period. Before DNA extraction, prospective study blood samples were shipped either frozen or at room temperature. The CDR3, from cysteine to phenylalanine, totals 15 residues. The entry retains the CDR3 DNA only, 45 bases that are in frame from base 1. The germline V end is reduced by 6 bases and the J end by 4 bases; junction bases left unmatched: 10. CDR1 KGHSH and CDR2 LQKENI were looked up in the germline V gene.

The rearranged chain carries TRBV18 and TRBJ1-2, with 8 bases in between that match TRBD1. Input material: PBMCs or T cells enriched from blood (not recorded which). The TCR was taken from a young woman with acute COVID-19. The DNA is TGTGCCAGCTCCCGTGACAGGGGTGAGAGCTATGGCTACACCTTC. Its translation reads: CASSRDRGESYGYTF. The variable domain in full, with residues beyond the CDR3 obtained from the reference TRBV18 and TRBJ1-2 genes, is NAGVMQNPRHLVRRRGQEARLRCSPMKGHSHVYWYRQLPEEGLKFMVYLQKENIIDESGMPKERFSAEFPKEGPSILRIQQVVRGDSAAYFCASSRDRGESYGYTFGSGTRLTVV.